Sequencing of this TCR beta chain was carried out in a study of blood T cells in healthy people across ages. With regard to this clonotype: Its antigen is currently unknown.

With a J-beta primer mix and a sample-barcoded 5' primer, a second PCR ran roughly 6 to 12 cycles. One entry per CDR3 protein results from TCRdb running MiXCR on the 5' RACE reads. The repertoire consists of roughly 1,300,000 distinct CDR3 sequences, with roughly 64% occurring once and the leading ten covering 6.5% to 8.5%. Whole-study findings and limits: Unknown CMV status may confound age-related changes in expanded clones.

Germline V gene lookup returns CDR1 SGHRS and CDR2 YFSETQ. CDR3 length: 14 residues. The J gene is TRBJ2-1, the V gene TRBV5-1; no reliable D call. The J call may not be correct, given that the DNA end is closer to TRBJ2-7. Source material: blood. This receptor was obtained from a man aged 18 to 35 in good health. The CDR3: CASSPTTLPLEQYF. CDR3 sequence (DNA): TGCGCCAGCAGCCCCACGACTCTACCCTTGGAGCAGTACTTC.